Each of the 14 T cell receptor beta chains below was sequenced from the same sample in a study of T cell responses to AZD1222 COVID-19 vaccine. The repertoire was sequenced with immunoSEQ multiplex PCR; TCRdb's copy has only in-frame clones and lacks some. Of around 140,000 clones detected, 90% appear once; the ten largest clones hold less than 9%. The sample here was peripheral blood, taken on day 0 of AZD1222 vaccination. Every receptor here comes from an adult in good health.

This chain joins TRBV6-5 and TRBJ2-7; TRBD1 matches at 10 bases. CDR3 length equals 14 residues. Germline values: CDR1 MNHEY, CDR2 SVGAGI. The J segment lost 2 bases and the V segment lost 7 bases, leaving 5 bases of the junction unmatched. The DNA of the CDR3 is TGTGCCAGCACCTACGGACAGGGGGCCTACGAGCAGTACTTC. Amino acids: CASTYGQGAYEQYF.

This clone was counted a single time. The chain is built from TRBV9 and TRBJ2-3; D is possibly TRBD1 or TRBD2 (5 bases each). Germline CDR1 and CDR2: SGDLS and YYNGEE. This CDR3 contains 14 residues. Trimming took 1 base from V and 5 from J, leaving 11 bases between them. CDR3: CASSVTRGRDTQYF. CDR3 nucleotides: TGTGCCAGCAGCGTAACCCGGGGCCGAGATACGCAGTATTTT.

The CDR3 sequence: CASSLRDLPSTGNTIYF. The CDR3 bases are TGTGCCAGCAGCCTACGAGATTTGCCCTCGACTGGAAACACCATATATTTT. The rearrangement joins TRBV5-6 to TRBJ1-3, with D unresolved. Trimming took off 4 bases at V and 2 bases at J, with 19 bases between the two ends. CDR1 is SGHDT and CDR2 is YYEEEE in the germline V gene. CDR3 length equals 17 residues.

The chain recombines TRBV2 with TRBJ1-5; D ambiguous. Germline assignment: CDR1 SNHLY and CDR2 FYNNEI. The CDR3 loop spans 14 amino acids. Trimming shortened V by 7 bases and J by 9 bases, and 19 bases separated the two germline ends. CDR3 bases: TGTGCCAGCATGACGGACGGCCTTGAAAGGCCCCAGCATTTT. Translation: CASMTDGLERPQHF. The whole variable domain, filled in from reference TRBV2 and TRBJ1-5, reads EPEVTQTPSHQVTQMGQEVILRCVPISNHLYFYWYRQILGQKVEFLVSFYNNEISEKSEIFDDQFSVERPDGSNFTLKIRSTKLEDSAMYFCASMTDGLERPQHFGDGTRLSIL.

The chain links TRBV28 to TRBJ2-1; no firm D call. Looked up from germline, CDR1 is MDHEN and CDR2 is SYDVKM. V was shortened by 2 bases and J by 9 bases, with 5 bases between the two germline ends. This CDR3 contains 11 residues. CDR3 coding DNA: TGTGCCAGCAGTTTACTCCGTGAGCAGTTCTTC. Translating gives CASSLLREQFF.

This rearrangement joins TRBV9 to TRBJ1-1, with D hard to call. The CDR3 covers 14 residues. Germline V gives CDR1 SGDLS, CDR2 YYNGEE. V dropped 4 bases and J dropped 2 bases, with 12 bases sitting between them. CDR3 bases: TGTGCCAGCAGCTTACTGGCGGGCAACACTGAAGCTTTCTTT. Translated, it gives CASSLLAGNTEAFF.

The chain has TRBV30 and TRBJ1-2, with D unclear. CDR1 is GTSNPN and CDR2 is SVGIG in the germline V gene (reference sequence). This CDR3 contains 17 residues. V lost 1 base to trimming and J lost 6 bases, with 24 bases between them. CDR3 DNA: TGTGCCTGGAGTGATGGACCGACGTCCTTACTTTACAATGGCTACACCTTC. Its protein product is CAWSDGPTSLLYNGYTF.

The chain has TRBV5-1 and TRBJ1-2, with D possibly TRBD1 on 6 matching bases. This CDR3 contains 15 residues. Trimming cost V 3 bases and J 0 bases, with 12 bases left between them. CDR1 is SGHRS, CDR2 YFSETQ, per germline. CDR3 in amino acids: CASSSTGPANYGYTF. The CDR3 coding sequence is TGCGCCAGCAGCTCAACAGGGCCAGCTAACTATGGCTACACCTTC.

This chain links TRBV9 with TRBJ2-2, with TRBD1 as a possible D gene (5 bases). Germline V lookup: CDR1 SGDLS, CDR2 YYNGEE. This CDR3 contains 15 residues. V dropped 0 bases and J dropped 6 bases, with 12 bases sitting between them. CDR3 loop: CASSVEWGASGELFF. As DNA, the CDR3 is TGTGCCAGCAGCGTAGAGTGGGGCGCCTCCGGGGAGCTGTTTTTT.

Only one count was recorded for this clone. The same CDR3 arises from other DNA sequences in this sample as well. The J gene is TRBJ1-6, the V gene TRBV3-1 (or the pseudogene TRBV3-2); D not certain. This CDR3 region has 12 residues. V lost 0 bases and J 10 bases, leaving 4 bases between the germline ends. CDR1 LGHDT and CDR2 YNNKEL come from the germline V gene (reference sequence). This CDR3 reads CASSQDLSPLHF. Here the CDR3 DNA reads TGTGCCAGCAGCCAAGATTTATCACCCCTCCACTTT.

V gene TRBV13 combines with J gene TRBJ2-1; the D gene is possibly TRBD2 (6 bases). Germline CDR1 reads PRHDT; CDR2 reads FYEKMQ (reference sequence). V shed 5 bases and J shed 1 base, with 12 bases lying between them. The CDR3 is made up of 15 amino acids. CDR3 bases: TGTGCCAGCAGCCCCGGGGGTGGGTCCTACAATGAGCAGTTCTTC. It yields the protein CASSPGGGSYNEQFF.

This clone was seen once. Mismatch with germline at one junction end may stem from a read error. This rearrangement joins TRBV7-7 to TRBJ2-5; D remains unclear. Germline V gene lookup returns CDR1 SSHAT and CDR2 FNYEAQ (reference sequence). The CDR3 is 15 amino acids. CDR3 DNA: TGTGCTAGCAGCTTCCAACTGGCACGAATGGAGACCCAGTACTTC. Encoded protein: CASSFQLARMETQYF.

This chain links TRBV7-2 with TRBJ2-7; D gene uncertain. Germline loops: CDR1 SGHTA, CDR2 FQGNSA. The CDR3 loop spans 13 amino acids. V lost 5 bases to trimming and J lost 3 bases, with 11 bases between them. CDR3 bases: TGTGCCAGCAGCCCTTTACAAGGCTACGAGCAGTACTTC. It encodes CASSPLQGYEQYF.

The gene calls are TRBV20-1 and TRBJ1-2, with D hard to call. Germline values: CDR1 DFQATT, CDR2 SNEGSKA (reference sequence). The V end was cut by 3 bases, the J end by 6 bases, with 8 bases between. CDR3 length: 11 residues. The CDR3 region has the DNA TGCAGTGCTAGGTCTTATGATGGCTACACCTTC. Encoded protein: CSARSYDGYTF.